The following is a TCR beta chain sequence with its context. What it binds is not known. The source of the sample is a study of cytomegalovirus exposure and HLA in healthy donors. Findings and limits, study-wide: Later work found that TCR association rates differed between HLA loci; DRB1 had the most and HLA-C the fewest. Prediction of most subjects' HLA-A and HLA-B alleles by TCR beta sequences was reportedly accurate. A previous analysis found most TCR beta V segments productive roughly 87% or roughly 30% of the time. Across donors, most TCRs were seen rarely, yet some public ones were widespread.

This CDR3 region has 15 residues. V gave up 8 bases and J gave up 12 bases; unmatched junction bases: 18. Germline assignment: CDR1 LGHNT and CDR2 FRNRAP. PCR primers comprised 60 Vbeta and 13 Jbeta primers. The table came from immunoSEQ multiplex PCR; TCRdb's copy has only in-frame clones and leaves some out. The table lists roughly 69,000 clones, around 66% of them singletons. The chain employs TRBV12-5 and TRBJ2-7, with 11 bases aligning to TRBD1. This sequence was found in a male donor in good health and CMV-seropositive. The sample taken for sequencing was PBMCs. DNA of the CDR3: TGTGCTAGTCAGTCCGGACAGGGGGCGCGTTATGAGGTGTACTTC. Translating it yields CASQSGQGARYEVYF.